The entry below gives a single TCR beta chain sequence along with its context. The antigen is unknown. Assay used: immunoSEQ multiplex PCR; TCRdb lists only in-frame clones, some missing. The sample includes approximately 100,000 clones, more than 85% of them seen just once. The data derive from a study of T cell responses to AZD1222 COVID-19 vaccine. Study-level results: At 160-218 and 743-854, vaccine-associated CD4 TCRs were dominant, and they spanned spike.

CDR1 MNHEY and CDR2 SVGAGI come from the germline V gene. CDR3 size: 15 residues. V shed 6 bases and J 6 bases; nucleotides not matched to a gene: 8. This sequence originates from an adult in good health. This sequence joins TRBV6-5 and TRBJ1-1; 12 nucleotides agree with TRBD1. Sequencing was performed on peripheral blood, taken on day 0 of AZD1222 vaccination. The CDR3 DNA sequence: TGTGCCAGCAGGACCGGGACAGGGGGCTACGCTGAAGCTTTCTTT. Its protein product is CASRTGTGGYAEAFF.